Here is one TCR beta chain with its context. This clonotype was picked up many times. The target of this receptor is not known. No base-level quality is on record; no much larger clone is a single base apart. The library was generated by RACE. The data were produced on a NextSeq 500. Library preparation attached unique molecular identifiers to individual cDNA molecules for quantitative, reproducible TCR counting. For every blood RNA sample, sequencing covered both the TCR alpha and TCR beta chains. Under the source paper's analysis protocol: A median of about 100,000 TCRs per sample was observed, with a range of 23,224 to 690,600. The Decombinator software suite was used to annotate the V, J and CDR3 of the TCR reads. To make PS versus PT1 abundance plots, every sample was subsampled to the same number of TCRs (28,000). Expanded TCRs were defined as absent before sensitization and observed at least eight times at the 2-week time point. TCRdb ran its own pipeline on the public reads, namely fastp trimming at Q25 and MiXCR clone calling, and kept in-frame beta chains. Entries that share a CDR3 protein sequence are merged under the most common genes and DNA. These V and J calls are TCRdb output, not the study's own analysis. The sample yields tens of thousands of distinct CDR3 sequences; more than 9.5% were counted once. Under 2.5% of the sample is taken by the ten largest.

The data stem from a study of human T cells and chemical hapten exposure (dated by TCRdb to the early 2020s). Concerning the study at large: For sensitization, 2% DPC in acetone was applied to a roughly 2 cm by roughly 2 cm area of upper inner arm skin. Weekly therapeutic DPC doses were additionally applied to the scalp of patients throughout the roughly 25-week study period. Blood samples were taken from patients before sensitization (week 0) and at 2, 6 and about 24 weeks after DPC sensitization. Patch testing was performed on the upper back with Finn chambers containing 0.01% DPC, and the patch tests were scored after 6 days according to International Contact Dermatitis Research Group standards. Most of the patients in the cohort were female, and the cohort covered alopecia areata with under or over 50% scalp involvement, alopecia totalis and alopecia universalis. Libraries were pooled for sequencing, and per-sample TCR yields varied mainly because of small differences in library volumes within the pool. This study followed changes in the peripheral blood TCR repertoire in vivo during primary and secondary sensitization of alopecia patients to the hapten diphenylcyclopropenone (DPC). Twenty-nine alopecia patients provided blood for TCR sequencing at one to four time points (pre-sensitization, 2, 6 and 24 weeks). Overall results and qualifications from the work: Expanded TCRs formed significantly more large CDR3 similarity clusters than pre-sensitization or healthy control sets, consistent with antigen-driven responses. After repeated subsampling, changes were observed in the strength of the expansion versus patch-test correlation and in the threshold at which the correlation became significant. DPC sensitization did not change how many TCRs were above 1 in 1000 frequency, and no evidence was found of alterations in global repertoire structure. The number of PT1 expanded TCRs positively correlated with patch test score, significant at thresholds 8, 16 and 32 but not 4. Alopecia, a presumed autoimmune disease, was present in all patients, so the immune response of the patients might differ from that of healthy individuals.

The time point label on this specimen signifies: patch test 2, 6 weeks after DPC sensitization. The sample's treatment or condition label, in plain terms: therapeutic diphenylcyclopropenone sensitization with weekly scalp DPC. At each patch-test visit, blood was drawn before the patch test was applied. Eligible patients were aged 18 to 70, diagnosed with alopecia, deemed suitable for DPC therapy, and excluded if pregnant. Unfractionated whole blood was collected in Tempus Blood RNA tubes, and total RNA was extracted from that blood. The CDR3 sequence holds 14 residues, the cysteine and phenylalanine included. CDR3 DNA is the only sequence kept; it has 42 bases, read in frame from the first base. From the germline V gene, CDR1 is SNHLY and CDR2 is FYNNEI. The V end loses 8 bases and the J end loses 4 bases, and a stretch of 14 bases separates them.

The clonotype comes from a man aged 40-49 years with alopecia areata. Some clones in this sample may be carry-over from other donors' samples. The sample consisted of whole blood, taken in connection with sensitization to the hapten diphenylcyclopropenone (DPC). In this chain, TRBV2 is recombined with TRBJ1-4; 6 matching bases give a weak D call of TRBD1. The CDR3 region reads CASGLTGLNEKLFF. The DNA sequence is TGTGCCAGCGGATTGACAGGTCTTAATGAAAAACTGTTTTTT.